The 27 T cell receptor beta chains below all came from one sample that was sequenced in a study of blood T cells in healthy people across ages. Primers used in a second PCR of about 6 to 12 cycles were a sample-barcoded 5' primer and a J-beta primer mix. TCRdb redid the calling of the 5' RACE reads with MiXCR, one entry per CDR3 protein. The table has 1.8 million or so distinct CDR3 sequences, 30% to 40% seen once; the top ten hold 23%. The sample taken for sequencing was blood. These receptors all come from a human donor in good health.

The chain employs TRBV15 and TRBJ1-4; D uncertain. Germline values: CDR1 LNHNV, CDR2 YYDKDF (reference sequence). V lost 3 bases to trimming and J lost 1 base, with 6 bases between them. This CDR3 comprises 14 residues. In DNA form, the CDR3 reads TGTGCCACCAGCAGTTGGGTAACTAATGAAAAACTGTTTTTT. It encodes CATSSWVTNEKLFF. Complete variable domain (other parts from reference TRBV15 and TRBJ1-4): DAMVIQNPRYQVTQFGKPVTLSCSQTLNHNVMYWYQQKSSQAPKLLFHYYDKDFNNEADTPDNFQSRRPNTSFCFLDIRSPGLGDTAMYLCATSSWVTNEKLFFGSGTQLSVL.

There are a few counts of this clonotype. The chain has TRBV5-1 and TRBJ2-7; D is perhaps TRBD1 or TRBD2 (5 bases each). The CDR3 runs 15 residues. Trimming pared 5 bases from V and 1 base from J, leaving 16 bases between. Germline V CDR1 and CDR2: SGHRS, YFSETQ. Written as DNA, the CDR3 is TGCGCCAGCAGACAAGCTCCGGGGCCGTCCTACGAGCAGTACTTC. Residues: CASRQAPGPSYEQYF.

This clonotype came up a few times. The rearrangement joins TRBV4-1 to TRBJ2-1, with D possibly being TRBD1 (6 bases). Germline loops: CDR1 MGHRA, CDR2 YSYEKL. Deletions cut 1 base from V and 7 bases from J, with 11 bases between. CDR3 size: 14 residues. In DNA form, the CDR3 reads TGCGCCAGCAGCCAAGTAGGGACAAGAAATGAGCAGTTCTTC. Its translation is CASSQVGTRNEQFF.

V and J are TRBV28 and TRBJ2-3; TRBD1 agrees at 10 bases. CDR3 size: 16 residues. Germline CDR1 reads MDHEN; CDR2 reads SYDVKM. V shed 2 bases, J shed 9 bases, and the junction held 11 bases outside the gene matches. CDR3 protein: CASSLEGDRGRGTQYF. CDR3 nucleotide sequence: TGTGCCAGCAGTTTAGAGGGGGACAGGGGAAGGGGGACGCAGTATTTT. The entire variable domain, with the rest obtained from reference TRBV28 and TRBJ2-3, is as follows: DVKVTQSSRYLVKRTGEKVFLECVQDMDHENMFWYRQDPGLGLRLIYFSYDVKMKEKGDIPEGYSVSREKKERFSLILESASTNQTSMYLCASSLEGDRGRGTQYFGPGTRLTVL.

Turning to this clonotype: A read error may account for a junction end that differs from germline. CDR3 sequence (DNA): TGCAGGGCTAGTCGCAGGGGCTACGAGCAGTACTTC. Protein sequence: CRASRRGYEQYF. The rearrangement joins TRBV20-1 to TRBJ2-7; D possibly corresponds to TRBD1 (6 bases). Germline V gene sequence: CDR1 DFQATT, CDR2 SNEGSKA (reference sequence). The CDR3 totals 12 residues.

The CDR3 DNA reads TGTGCCAGCTCTCGGGGAACAGGGATAGGTCAGCCCCAGCATTTT. It translates to CASSRGTGIGQPQHF. The rearrangement links TRBV18 to TRBJ1-5, with D possibly TRBD1 on 6 matching bases. V was pared by 6 bases and J by 6 bases, with 18 bases between. The germline gives CDR1 KGHSH, CDR2 LQKENI. CDR3 size: 15 residues.

V and J are TRBV5-5 and TRBJ2-7, with a tentative D call TRBD1 (5 bases). Germline CDR1 is SGHKS and CDR2 is YYEKEE (reference sequence). The CDR3 is made up of 15 amino acids. Trimming cost V 4 bases and J 2 bases, with 16 bases left between them. CDR3 nucleotide sequence: TGTGCCAGCAGCCTACCAGGGCTACCGGCCTACGAGCAGTACTTC. Protein product: CASSLPGLPAYEQYF.

The CDR3 sequence: CATSSTGGTAVTDTQYF. CDR3 nucleotide sequence: TGTGCCACCAGCAGCACAGGGGGCACTGCTGTAACAGATACGCAGTATTTT. This sequence joins TRBV15 and TRBJ2-3; TRBD1 matches at 9 bases. The CDR3 runs 17 residues. CDR1 LNHNV and CDR2 YYDKDF come from the germline V gene (reference sequence). V was pared by 3 bases and J by 3 bases, with 10 bases of the junction left unmatched.

For the CDR3, the DNA is TGTGCCAGCAGCTTAGCTTTCCTGGGGTCACCCCTCCACTTT. It is translated as CASSLAFLGSPLHF. The chain links TRBV7-9 to TRBJ1-6; D is unresolved. Germline CDR1 reads SEHNR; CDR2 reads FQNEAQ (reference sequence). The CDR3 is made up of 14 amino acids. Trimming stripped 0 bases from V and 10 bases from J, with 10 bases between.

This clonotype was seen many times. V gene TRBV7-2 combines with J gene TRBJ2-1; the D is unclear. Trimming left V 1 base short and J 1 base short, with 8 bases between. The CDR3 loop spans 15 amino acids. CDR1 is SGHTA, CDR2 FQGNSA, per germline. The DNA of the CDR3 is TGTGCCAGCAGCTTAGTTGCTGATTCCTACAATGAGCAGTTCTTC. Translating it yields CASSLVADSYNEQFF. The variable domain in full, with the rest retrieved from reference TRBV7-2 and TRBJ2-1, is GAGVSQSPSNKVTEKGKDVELRCDPISGHTALYWYRQSLGQGLEFLIYFQGNSAPDKSGLPSDRFSAERTGGSVSTLTIQRTQQEDSAVYLCASSLVADSYNEQFFGPGTRLTVL.

Of note for this clonotype: A junction boundary mismatches the germline segment, possibly from a read error. The chain has TRBV7-7 and TRBJ2-1; 7 bases agree with TRBD1. Germline V CDR1 and CDR2: SSHAT, FNYEAQ (reference sequence). There are 16 residues in the CDR3. The DNA for the CDR3 is TGTGCTAGCAGCTTAACAGGGGCTAGCTCCCACAATGAGCAGTTCTTC. Translated: CASSLTGASSHNEQFF.

This chain joins TRBV5-1 and TRBJ2-7, with TRBD1 matching over 10 bases. The ends lost 1 base at V and 2 bases at J; junction bases unmatched: 3. The CDR3 spans 15 residues. Germline values: CDR1 SGHRS, CDR2 YFSETQ. The CDR3, as DNA: TGCGCCAGCAGCTTGTTTGGACAGGGGGCCTACGAGCAGTACTTC. It is translated as CASSLFGQGAYEQYF. Full variable domain (rest looked up from reference TRBV5-1 and TRBJ2-7): KAGVTQTPRYLIKTRGQQVTLSCSPISGHRSVSWYQQTPGQGLQFLFEYFSETQRNKGNFPGRFSGRQFSNSRSEMNVSTLELGDSALYLCASSLFGQGAYEQYFGPGTRLTVT.

This clonotype was seen more than once but under ten times. The genes are TRBV5-6 and TRBJ2-7; no definite D call. The CDR3 is 14 amino acids. V was clipped by 0 bases and J by 3 bases, with 10 bases between them. In germline, CDR1 is SGHDT, CDR2 YYEEEE. CDR3 DNA: TGTGCCAGCAGCTTGGTACAGAGCCGCTACGAGCAGTACTTC. It translates to CASSLVQSRYEQYF.

This clonotype was picked up a small number of times. V gene TRBV7-2 combines with J gene TRBJ1-2, with D uncertain. Germline loops: CDR1 SGHTA, CDR2 FQGNSA. The CDR3 spans 15 residues. Trimming took off 0 bases at V and 3 bases at J, with 11 bases between the two ends. CDR3 sequence reads: CASSLAMRADYGYTF. The CDR3 bases are TGTGCCAGCAGCTTAGCGATGAGGGCGGACTATGGCTACACCTTC.

About this clonotype: This may be a read error, as it is one base from a much larger clone. V gene TRBV9 combines with J gene TRBJ2-1, with D perhaps matching TRBD1 or TRBD2 (6 bases each). CDR3 length: 15 residues. Germline V gene lookup returns CDR1 SGDLS and CDR2 YYNGEE. The CDR3, as DNA: TGTGCCGGCAGCGTCTCGGGGGCCAATCCAAATGAGCAGTTCTTC. It specifies CAGSVSGANPNEQFF.

This chain's CDR3 is CASSWVRDYLTSYEQYF. The CDR3 DNA follows: TGTGCCAGCAGCTGGGTGAGGGACTATCTGACCTCCTACGAGCAGTACTTC. The chain recombines TRBV7-3 with TRBJ2-7; 7 bases are a match to TRBD2. Germline assignment: CDR1 SGHTA and CDR2 FQGTGA. V gave up 4 bases and J gave up 0 bases; unmatched junction bases: 12. This CDR3 comprises 17 residues.

CDR3 nucleotides: TGTGCCAGCAGCCTGTGGTCGGGAGGCTACGAGCAGTACTTC. Protein: CASSLWSGGYEQYF. The chain couples TRBV7-2 to TRBJ2-7, with 7 bases aligning to TRBD2. Trimming at V came to 5 bases and at J to 3 bases, leaving 7 bases not matched to a gene. Germline lookup yields CDR1 SGHTA and CDR2 FQGNSA. The CDR3 is made up of 14 amino acids.

The chain combines TRBV7-6 with TRBJ1-6, with D maybe TRBD1 (5 bases). Trimming removed 2 bases at V and 9 bases at J, with 11 bases between. The germline gives CDR1 SGHVS, CDR2 FNYEAQ. The CDR3 is made up of 14 amino acids. The DNA for the CDR3 is TGTGCCAGCAGCTTAAATCCTGGGGGTTCACCCCTCCACTTT. It encodes CASSLNPGGSPLHF. Full variable domain (outside the CDR3, taken from reference TRBV7-6 and TRBJ1-6): GAGVSQSPRYKVTKRGQDVALRCDPISGHVSLYWYRQALGQGPEFLTYFNYEAQQDKSGLPNDRFSAERPEGSISTLTIQRTEQRDSAMYRCASSLNPGGSPLHFGNGTRLTVT.

V and J are TRBV18 and TRBJ2-1; no reliable D call. The CDR3 covers 15 residues. Germline loops: CDR1 KGHSH, CDR2 LQKENI. Trimming stripped 2 bases from V and 2 bases from J, with 10 bases between. The CDR3 region is CASSPTTVAYNEQFF. The CDR3 DNA reads as TGTGCCAGCTCACCAACGACGGTGGCCTACAATGAGCAGTTCTTC.

This clonotype came up a few times. This sequence joins TRBV7-9 and TRBJ2-4; D uncertain. TRBJ2-7 explains the end of the DNA better; the J call may be wrong. Germline CDR1 is SEHNR and CDR2 is FQNEAQ (reference sequence). CDR3 length: 14 residues. The CDR3: CASSPRLPTYEQYF. CDR3 bases: TGTGCCAGCAGCCCCAGACTGCCTACCTACGAGCAGTACTTC.

The chain employs TRBV7-2 and TRBJ2-3, with TRBD2 identical over 13 bases. The CDR3 is 17 residues long. V shed 5 bases and J 3 bases; nucleotides not matched to a gene: 8. CDR1 SGHTA and CDR2 FQGNSA come from the germline V gene. CDR3 sequence: CASSESTSGGRTDTQYF. DNA for the CDR3: TGTGCCAGCAGCGAATCGACTAGCGGGGGGCGAACAGATACGCAGTATTTT. The whole variable domain, filled in from reference TRBV7-2 and TRBJ2-3, reads GAGVSQSPSNKVTEKGKDVELRCDPISGHTALYWYRQSLGQGLEFLIYFQGNSAPDKSGLPSDRFSAERTGGSVSTLTIQRTQQEDSAVYLCASSESTSGGRTDTQYFGPGTRLTVL.

V and J are TRBV12-3 or TRBV12-4 and TRBJ1-1; D gene uncertain. Trimming cost V 7 bases and J 1 base, with 10 bases left between them. This CDR3 is built from 13 residues. The CDR3 sequence: CASTPIQNTEAFF. CDR3 DNA: TGTGCCAGCACCCCCATCCAGAACACTGAAGCTTTCTTT.

The V gene is TRBV20-1, the J gene TRBJ1-5; D gene unclear. V was cut by 5 bases and J by 0 bases, with 5 bases left in between. There are 12 residues in the CDR3. The germline V gene encodes CDR1 DFQATT and CDR2 SNEGSKA (reference sequence). The CDR3, as DNA: TGCAGTGCTCAAGATAGCAATCAGCCCCAGCATTTT. This sequence encodes CSAQDSNQPQHF.

V usage is TRBV6-1 and J usage is TRBJ1-6; no firm D call. V lost 4 bases, J lost 7 bases, and 14 bases lay in between. The germline V gene has CDR1 MNHNS and CDR2 SASEGT. The CDR3 loop spans 15 amino acids. CDR3 residues: CASSVRVEGNSPLHF. The DNA of the CDR3 is TGTGCCAGCAGTGTAAGGGTTGAGGGCAATTCACCCCTCCACTTT.

This chain uses TRBV5-1 with TRBJ2-1, with TRBD1 matching 7 bases. Germline V gene data show CDR1 as SGHRS and CDR2 as YFSETQ. The V gene end was trimmed by 4 bases and the J gene end by 6 bases; junction bases not matched to a gene: 10. The CDR3 has 15 amino acids. The CDR3 spells CASSRRQGILNEQFF. CDR3 nucleotides: TGCGCCAGCAGCCGACGACAGGGTATCCTCAATGAGCAGTTCTTC.

This chain joins TRBV9 and TRBJ2-1; TRBD2 matches at 8 bases. Germline V gives CDR1 SGDLS, CDR2 YYNGEE. V was clipped by 3 bases and J by 3 bases; unmatched bases: 8. This CDR3 region has 16 residues. In DNA form, the CDR3 reads TGTGCCAGCAGCGAAGCGGGGGACGTCTTCTACAATGAGCAGTTCTTC. This sequence encodes CASSEAGDVFYNEQFF.

The table lists this clonotype with a few counts. The chain joins TRBV9 to TRBJ2-7, with TRBD1 as a possible D gene (7 bases). Germline CDR1 is SGDLS and CDR2 is YYNGEE. V lost 4 bases to trimming and J lost 5 bases, with 16 bases between them. This CDR3 is 14 amino acids long. CDR3 region: CASSPLTGRNEQYF. The CDR3 DNA reads as TGTGCCAGCAGCCCACTGACAGGGAGGAACGAGCAGTACTTC. Full variable domain (rest looked up from reference TRBV9 and TRBJ2-7): DSGVTQTPKHLITATGQRVTLRCSPRSGDLSVYWYQQSLDQGLQFLIQYYNGEERAKGNILERFSAQQFPDLHSELNLSSLELGDSALYFCASSPLTGRNEQYFGPGTRLTVT.